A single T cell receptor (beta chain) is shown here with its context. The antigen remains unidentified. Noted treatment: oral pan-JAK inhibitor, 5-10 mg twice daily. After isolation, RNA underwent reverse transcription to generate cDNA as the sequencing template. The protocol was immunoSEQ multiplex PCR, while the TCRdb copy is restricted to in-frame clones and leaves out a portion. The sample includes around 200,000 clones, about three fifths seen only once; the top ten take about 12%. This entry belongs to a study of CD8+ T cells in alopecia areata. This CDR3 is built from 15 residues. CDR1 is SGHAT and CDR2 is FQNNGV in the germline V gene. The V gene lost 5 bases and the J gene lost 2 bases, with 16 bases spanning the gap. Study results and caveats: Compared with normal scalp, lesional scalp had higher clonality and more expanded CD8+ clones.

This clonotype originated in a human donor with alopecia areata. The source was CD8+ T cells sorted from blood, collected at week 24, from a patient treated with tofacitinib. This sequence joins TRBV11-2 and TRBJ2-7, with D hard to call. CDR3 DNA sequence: TGTGCCAGCAGCCTCCCGGGTCGGAACCCCTACGAGCAGTACTTC. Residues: CASSLPGRNPYEQYF. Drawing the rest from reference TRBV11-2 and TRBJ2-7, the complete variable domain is EAGVAQSPRYKIIEKRQSVAFWCNPISGHATLYWYQQILGQGPKLLIQFQNNGVVDDSQLPKDRFSAERLKGVDSTLKIQPAKLEDSAVYLCASSLPGRNPYEQYFGPGTRLTVT.